This note documents a single TCR beta chain sequence. What it recognizes is unknown. The entry originates in a study of T-cell memory formation after mild COVID-19. Turning to the study itself: Largely donor-specific sequence clusters came from a couple of donors.

Using its own MiXCR run on the 5' RACE reads, TCRdb lists one record per CDR3 protein. The table lists over 500,000 distinct CDR3 sequences, around 15% of them singletons. In germline, CDR1 is DFQATT, CDR2 SNEGSKA (reference sequence). The CDR3 runs to 16 residues. The V and J ends lost 4 bases and 0 bases respectively, with 16 bases between them. Study conclusions and caveats: Shrinking CD4+ clones resided mostly in CM and EM, and CD8+ ones in EMRA. Detection of some responders pre-infection suggested pre-existing cross-reactive memory T cells participated. Among clones contracting day 15 to 85, CD4/CD8 was balanced, whereas later expanders leaned CD4+.

Sequences were obtained from PBMCs or a T cell subset sorted from them (not recorded which). V usage is TRBV20-1 and J usage is TRBJ1-5; D is unresolved. The source is an adult woman who had mild COVID-19 (a few samples of this study predate the infection). Cell type and time point are not known. The CDR3 DNA follows: TGCAGTGCTATGCCCCCGTACTACTATAGCAATCAGCCCCAGCATTTT. Translation gives CSAMPPYYYSNQPQHF.